This TCR beta chain was retrieved from a study of beta chain features in type 1 diabetes (dated by TCRdb to the late 2010s). In the study overall: Mean age, gender distribution, total cell number and subset yield were not different between patients and healthy donors. A total of 107,917,701 sorted cells were examined across all samples, and the number of cells per subset was strongly correlated with RNA yield. In the study, recently diagnosed type 1 diabetes patients and matched healthy donors were compared on the TCRB repertoires of their sorted circulating CD4+ T cell subsets. Regulatory and stem cell-like memory subsets were obtained from only 8 patients and roughly 8 healthy donors, while naive and central memory subsets were obtained from all 28 donors. Summary of the overall study and its limitations: A moderate but significant shortening of TCRB CDR3 length was observed in type 1 diabetes patients in all four CD4+ subsets. Naive, central memory and regulatory TCRB repertoires appeared to be more alike among patients than among healthy donors. Because the HLA sub-analyses included only small numbers of individuals, any influence of HLA type on TCRB rearrangement was left unresolved. At VDJ recombination sites, type 1 diabetes patients had fewer insertions and more deleted nucleotides, which implies abnormalities in thymic rearrangement. Because cDNA was sequenced instead of genomic DNA, highly expressing activated cells could be over-represented, though the groups showed no difference in activation or CD3 levels. Shorter templates might be favored by PCR, yet because patient and control samples were amplified and corrected together, any such skew would affect both groups equally.

The entire isolated RNA was reverse transcribed using the High Capacity cDNA Reverse Transcription Kit, and thus expressed TCRB transcripts were sequenced. Deep immunoSEQ sequencing was applied to naive, central memory and regulatory T cell samples, giving an average of roughly 3.6 million total reads per sample. After sorted cells were lysed in RLT buffer, RNA was extracted with DNase-treated RNeasy Micro or Mini kits, with the choice depending on cell number. To prevent cross-contamination, each cell subset was processed individually, whereas patient and healthy donor samples were processed jointly. TCRB sequences were amplified from cDNA with the immunoSEQ multiplex PCR, producing 87-bp fragments spanning the CDR3 region. Sequencing of the amplicons was performed on the Illumina HiSeq platform. As for how the authors treated the data: PCR bias was computationally corrected using synthetic template baselines, reads within Hamming distance 2 were collapsed, and singletons that could not be merged were discarded. Reads were aligned against IMGT to assign V, D and J genes, CDR3 length and insertions or deletions at six rearrangement sites. Within each subset, clonotype counts were normalized to sorted cell number, after which true diversity and Gini coefficients were computed with the tcR R package. Repertoire sharing was quantified using the overlap coefficient calculated on TCRB nucleotide sequences. TCRdb provides this immuneACCESS table in a form limited to in-frame rearrangements. Some clones are lacking; in checked studies, under half of them reflect an unresolved V gene, and why the rest are absent is not known. V and J calls and clone size are copied from that table; D and trimming were computed from the DNA. This sample comprises under 150,000 clones, 9% of them detected only once. The ten largest clones add up to approximately 0.7% of the sample.

Each donor gave one peripheral blood draw, averaging approximately 120 mL, which was collected into heparinised tubes. Naive, central memory, regulatory and stem cell-like memory CD4+ T cells were sorted on a BD FACSAria II using a panel including CD45RO, CCR7, CD25, CD127, CD95 and CD27. All sorted populations exceeded 95% purity. PBMCs were separated immediately by Lymphoprep density gradient centrifugation and were stained directly, without being cultured. To minimize batch effects, samples were stained and sorted in pairs, one healthy donor with one patient per experiment. Looking up the germline V gene yields CDR1 MNHEY and CDR2 SVGAGI. The CDR3 numbers 12 residues from cysteine through phenylalanine. Of all the DNA, just the CDR3 is kept, 36 bases in frame from base 1. Trimming removed 4 bases from V and 5 bases from J, leaving 8 bases between the germline ends. This clone has more than one count but fewer than ten. No cognate antigen has been identified for it. Base qualities were left out, and no much larger clone turns up one base away.

The sequence joins TRBV6-5 to TRBJ2-5, with a weak D call of TRBD2 (5 bases match). The source is a young man with type 1 diabetes. The source material was central memory CD4+ T cells from blood. The CDR3 here reads CASSSRGETQYF. Here is the DNA: TGTGCCAGCAGTTCCCGAGGGGAGACCCAGTACTTC.